The rows below give T cell receptor beta chains drawn from one sample of a study of T cells expressing NK-cell markers. TCRdb re-called the 5' RACE reads; one entry per CDR3 protein, DNA not given. The sample holds a few hundred thousand distinct CDR3 sequences. Sequencing was carried out using blood T cells: a sorted CD56 or NKG2C T cell subset, CD4+ or CD8+ T cells, or bulk PBMC T cells (not recorded which). The source of these receptors is a man aged 18-30 years in good health. Both conserved end residues are part of each CDR3. Each record gives: J gene, V gene, CDR3 protein.

J: TRBJ2-1
V: TRBV5-1
CDR3: CASRRSGHNEQFF

J: TRBJ2-1
V: TRBV20-1
CDR3: CSARDLTGGPYNEQFF

J: TRBJ2-2
V: TRBV2
CDR3: CASSPSRAELFF

J: TRBJ2-3
V: TRBV9
CDR3: CASSGAGTSFNTQYF

J: TRBJ2-3
V: TRBV7-2
CDR3: CASSLGPGARTDTQYF

J: TRBJ1-4
V: TRBV28
CDR3: CASSLRHEGEKLFF

J: TRBJ1-2
V: TRBV27
CDR3: CASSLSPAVYGYTF

J: TRBJ2-7
V: TRBV21-1
CDR3: CASSPYRDRGSQSSYEQYF

J: TRBJ2-1
V: TRBV9
CDR3: CASSARTSGAYNEQFF

J: TRBJ1-1
V: TRBV28
CDR3: CASSQNHYGVMNTEAFF

J: TRBJ2-1
V: TRBV11-3
CDR3: CASSLFGTGRDEQFF

J: TRBJ2-7
V: TRBV6-2/TRBV6-3
CDR3: CASSPAGTDYSYEQYF

J: TRBJ2-7
V: TRBV5-1
CDR3: CASSLAEIAVQYF

J: TRBJ2-3
V: TRBV5-1
CDR3: CASFLGTSGRDTQYF

J: TRBJ2-1
V: TRBV29-1
CDR3: CSVEDWSTQYNEQFF

J: TRBJ2-7
V: TRBV15
CDR3: CATSREETGDYEQYF

J: TRBJ2-1
V: TRBV20-1
CDR3: CSAPHSGSQFF

J: TRBJ1-5
V: TRBV10-3
CDR3: CAIRGAVISNQPQHF

J: TRBJ1-1
V: TRBV5-1
CDR3: CASSLAWGAGTEAFF

J: TRBJ2-1
V: TRBV5-6
CDR3: CASSFTTGTPSNEQFF